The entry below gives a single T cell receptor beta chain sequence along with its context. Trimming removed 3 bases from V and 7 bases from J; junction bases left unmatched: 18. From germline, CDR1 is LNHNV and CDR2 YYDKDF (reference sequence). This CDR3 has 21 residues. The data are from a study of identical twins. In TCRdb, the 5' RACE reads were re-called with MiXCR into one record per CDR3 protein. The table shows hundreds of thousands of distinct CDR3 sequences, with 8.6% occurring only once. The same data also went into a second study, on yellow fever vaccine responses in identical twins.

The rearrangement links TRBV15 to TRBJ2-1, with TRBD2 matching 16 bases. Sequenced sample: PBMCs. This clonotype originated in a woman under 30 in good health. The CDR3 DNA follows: TGTGCCACCAGCAGGACTCGCGGGGAGGTAGGGACTAGCGGGAGGGAGAATGAGCAGTTCTTC. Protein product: CATSRTRGEVGTSGRENEQFF.